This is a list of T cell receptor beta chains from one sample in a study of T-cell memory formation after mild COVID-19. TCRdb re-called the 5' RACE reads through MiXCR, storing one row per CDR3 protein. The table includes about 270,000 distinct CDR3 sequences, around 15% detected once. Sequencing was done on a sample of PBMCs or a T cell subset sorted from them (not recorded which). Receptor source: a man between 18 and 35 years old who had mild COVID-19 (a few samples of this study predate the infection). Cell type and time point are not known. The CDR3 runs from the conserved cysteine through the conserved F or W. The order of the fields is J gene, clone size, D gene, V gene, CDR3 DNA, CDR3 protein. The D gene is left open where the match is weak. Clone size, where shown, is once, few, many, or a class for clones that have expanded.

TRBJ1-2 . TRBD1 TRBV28 TGTGCCAGCAGAGGACAGGGGGTTATCTATGGCTACACCTTC CASRGQGVIYGYTF
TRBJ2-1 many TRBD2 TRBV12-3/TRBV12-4 TGTGCCATCGCCTCTAGCGGCCCCTTCCATGAGCAGTTCTTC CAIASSGPFHEQFF
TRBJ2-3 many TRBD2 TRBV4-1 TGCGCCAGCAGCCAAGCAATCTCGCTAGCGGGGGTGTTAGGTACGCAGTATTTT CASSQAISLAGVLGTQYF
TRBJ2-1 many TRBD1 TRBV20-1 TGCAGTGCTCTTCCAGGGGGAACCCTCTACAATGAGCAGTTCTTC CSALPGGTLYNEQFF
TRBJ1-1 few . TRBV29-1 TGCAGCGTTGTGAGAGGGACTGAAGCTTTCTTT CSVVRGTEAFF
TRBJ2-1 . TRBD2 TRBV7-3 TGTGCCAGCAGCTCCTCCCCGGGGGGATACAATGAGCAGTTCTTC CASSSSPGGYNEQFF
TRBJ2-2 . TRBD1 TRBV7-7 TGTGCCAGCAGCTTAAAGACAGGGGTGACCGGGGAGCTGTTTTTT CASSLKTGVTGELFF
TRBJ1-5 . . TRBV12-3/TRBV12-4 TGTGCCAGCAGCTCGGGGGCTTTAACAAATCCGAATCAGCCCCAGCATTTT CASSSGALTNPNQPQHF
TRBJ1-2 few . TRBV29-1 TGCAGCGTGAGGGATAACTATGGCTACACCTTC CSVRDNYGYTF
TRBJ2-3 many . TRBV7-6 TGTGCCAGCAGCTTAGTTGGAGGGCCAGATACGCAGTATTTT CASSLVGGPDTQYF
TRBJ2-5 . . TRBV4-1 TGCGCCAGCAGCCAGGGTATCGGAGAGACCCAGTACTTC CASSQGIGETQYF
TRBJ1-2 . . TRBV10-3 TGTGCCATCAGAGCAGGGGTTGTACTCAACTATGGCTACACCTTC CAIRAGVVLNYGYTF
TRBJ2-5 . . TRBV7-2 TGTGCCAGCAGCACTAATAGCGGCCGAGAGACCCAGTACTTC CASSTNSGRETQYF
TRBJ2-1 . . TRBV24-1 TGTGCCACCAGTGATTACAGGGTCTGGGAGCAGTTCTTC CATSDYRVWEQFF
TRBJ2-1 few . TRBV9 TGTGCCAGCAGCGTAGGAATCTACAATGAGCAGTTCTTC CASSVGIYNEQFF
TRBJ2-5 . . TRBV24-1 TGTGCCACCAGTGACTCCGGGACGAGGGAGACCCAGTACTTC CATSDSGTRETQYF
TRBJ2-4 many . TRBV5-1 TGCGCCAGCAGCTTCTATGGGGTACTGGCCAAAAACATTCAGTACTTC CASSFYGVLAKNIQYF
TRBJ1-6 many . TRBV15 TGTGCCACCAGCAGACAGGGCTATAATTCACCCCTCCACTTT CATSRQGYNSPLHF
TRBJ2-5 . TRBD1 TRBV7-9 TGTGCCAGCAGCTTAGGACAGGGGCCTGCTCAAGAGACCCAGTACTTC CASSLGQGPAQETQYF
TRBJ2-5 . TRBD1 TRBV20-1 TGCAGTGCTAGACCTTCACAGGGGTCGGAGACCCAGTACTTC CSARPSQGSETQYF
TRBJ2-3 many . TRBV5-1 TGCGCCAGCAGCGCTCTCGCGGGAAGAGATACGCAGTATTTT CASSALAGRDTQYF
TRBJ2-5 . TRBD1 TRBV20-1 TGCAGTGCCCGGGGACAGGCAGAGACCCAGTACTTC CSARGQAETQYF
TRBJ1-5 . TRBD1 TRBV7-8 TGTGCCAGCAGCTCACAGGGGGCTTATGGTCAGCCCCAGCATTTT CASSSQGAYGQPQHF
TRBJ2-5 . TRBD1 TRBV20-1 TGCAGTGCTCGAGACAGGGGATTTCGAGAGACCCAGTACTTC CSARDRGFRETQYF
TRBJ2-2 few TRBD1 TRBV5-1 TGCGCCAGCAGCTCAGGGACAGGCCCCGGGGAGCTGTTTTTT CASSSGTGPGELFF
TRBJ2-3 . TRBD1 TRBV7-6 TGTGCCAGCAGCCCACTAGCAACTACAGGGGGACAGGGCACAGATACGCAGTATTTT CASSPLATTGGQGTDTQYF
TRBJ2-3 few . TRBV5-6 TGTGCCAGCAGCGAGGAAGGTTTGGCTTACACAGATACGCAGTATTTT CASSEEGLAYTDTQYF
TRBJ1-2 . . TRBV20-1 TGCAGTGCTAGACGACCGGGGAAGGGACGGAGCTATGGCTACACCTTC CSARRPGKGRSYGYTF
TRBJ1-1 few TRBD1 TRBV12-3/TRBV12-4 TGTGCCAGCAGAAGACAGGGGGTGAGCACTGAAGCTTTCTTT CASRRQGVSTEAFF
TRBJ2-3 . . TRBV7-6 TGTGCCAGCAGGGGCCCAGGGGAGGGAGATACGCAGTATTTT CASRGPGEGDTQYF
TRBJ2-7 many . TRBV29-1 TGCAGCGTTGAAGATCAGGGGTCTCAACCCTACGAGCAGTACTTC CSVEDQGSQPYEQYF
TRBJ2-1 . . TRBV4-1 TGCGCCAGCAGCTCCACGTCGAATGAGCAGTTCTTC CASSSTSNEQFF
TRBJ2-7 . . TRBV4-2 TGTGCCAGCAGCCAAGATCCGTTTGGGGGGGGCCGGTACGAGCAGTACTTC CASSQDPFGGGRYEQYF
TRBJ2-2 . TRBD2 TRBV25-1 TGTGCCAGCAGTGAATATGGTAGCGGGGATACCGGGGAGCTGTTTTTT CASSEYGSGDTGELFF
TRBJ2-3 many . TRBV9 TGTGCCAGCAGCGTACGTGGCACAGATACGCAGTATTTT CASSVRGTDTQYF
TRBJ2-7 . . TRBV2 TGTGCCAGCAGTGAAGATAGCGTGCGGTACTTC CASSEDSVRYF
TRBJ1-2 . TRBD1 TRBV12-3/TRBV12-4 TGTGCCAGCAGGAAACCGACAGGGGGCGCCCTCTATGGCTACACCTTC CASRKPTGGALYGYTF
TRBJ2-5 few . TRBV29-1 TGCAGCGTTGGGGTCTTTGGCTCCCGAACAGAGACCCAGTACTTC CSVGVFGSRTETQYF
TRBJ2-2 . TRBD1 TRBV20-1 TGCAGTGCTACGGACAGGGGAACGAACACCGGGGAGCTGTTTTTT CSATDRGTNTGELFF
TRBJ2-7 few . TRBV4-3 TGCGCCAGCAGCGAATCGACTAGCTACGAGCAGTACTTC CASSESTSYEQYF
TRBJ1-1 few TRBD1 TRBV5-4 TGTGCCAGCGCACCGGGACAGCACATGAACACTGAAGCTTTCTTT CASAPGQHMNTEAFF
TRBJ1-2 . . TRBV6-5 TGTGCCAGCAGAATCAGGGACGGTGGCTACACCTTC CASRIRDGGYTF
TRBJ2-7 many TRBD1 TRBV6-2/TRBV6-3 TGTGCCAGCAGGCCCCGGACCGGGACAGGGGGCTACGACGAGCAGTACTTC CASRPRTGTGGYDEQYF
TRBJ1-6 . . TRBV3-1 TGTGCCAGCAGCCAAGGAAGTTTAGGGATGCATTCACCCCTCCACTTT CASSQGSLGMHSPLHF
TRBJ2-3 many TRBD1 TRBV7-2 TGTGCCAGCAGCTTAGGACAGGGGGCAGATACGCAGTATTTT CASSLGQGADTQYF
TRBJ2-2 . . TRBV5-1 TGCGCCAGCAGCTTGCAGGTCACGACCGGGGAGCTGTTTTTT CASSLQVTTGELFF
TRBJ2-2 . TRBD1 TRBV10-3 TGTGCCATCAGGGGACAGATCGGGACCGGGGAGCTGTTTTTT CAIRGQIGTGELFF
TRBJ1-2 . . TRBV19 TGTGCCAGTAGTGCGTGGGCCATGCGGAGCTACACCTTC CASSAWAMRSYTF
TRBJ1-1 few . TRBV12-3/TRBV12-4 TGTGCCAGTGCAGAGAACACTGAAGCTTTCTTT CASAENTEAFF
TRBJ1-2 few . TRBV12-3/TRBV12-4 TGTGCCAGCAGGAGGAACGCGGTGAGCCCTAACTATGGCTACACCTTC CASRRNAVSPNYGYTF
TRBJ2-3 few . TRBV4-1 TGCGCCAGCAGCCAAAACGAGGGGCCAGATACGCAGTATTTT CASSQNEGPDTQYF
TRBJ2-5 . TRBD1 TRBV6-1 TGTGCCAGCACGAGGCAGGGGGCAGAGACCCAGTACTTC CASTRQGAETQYF